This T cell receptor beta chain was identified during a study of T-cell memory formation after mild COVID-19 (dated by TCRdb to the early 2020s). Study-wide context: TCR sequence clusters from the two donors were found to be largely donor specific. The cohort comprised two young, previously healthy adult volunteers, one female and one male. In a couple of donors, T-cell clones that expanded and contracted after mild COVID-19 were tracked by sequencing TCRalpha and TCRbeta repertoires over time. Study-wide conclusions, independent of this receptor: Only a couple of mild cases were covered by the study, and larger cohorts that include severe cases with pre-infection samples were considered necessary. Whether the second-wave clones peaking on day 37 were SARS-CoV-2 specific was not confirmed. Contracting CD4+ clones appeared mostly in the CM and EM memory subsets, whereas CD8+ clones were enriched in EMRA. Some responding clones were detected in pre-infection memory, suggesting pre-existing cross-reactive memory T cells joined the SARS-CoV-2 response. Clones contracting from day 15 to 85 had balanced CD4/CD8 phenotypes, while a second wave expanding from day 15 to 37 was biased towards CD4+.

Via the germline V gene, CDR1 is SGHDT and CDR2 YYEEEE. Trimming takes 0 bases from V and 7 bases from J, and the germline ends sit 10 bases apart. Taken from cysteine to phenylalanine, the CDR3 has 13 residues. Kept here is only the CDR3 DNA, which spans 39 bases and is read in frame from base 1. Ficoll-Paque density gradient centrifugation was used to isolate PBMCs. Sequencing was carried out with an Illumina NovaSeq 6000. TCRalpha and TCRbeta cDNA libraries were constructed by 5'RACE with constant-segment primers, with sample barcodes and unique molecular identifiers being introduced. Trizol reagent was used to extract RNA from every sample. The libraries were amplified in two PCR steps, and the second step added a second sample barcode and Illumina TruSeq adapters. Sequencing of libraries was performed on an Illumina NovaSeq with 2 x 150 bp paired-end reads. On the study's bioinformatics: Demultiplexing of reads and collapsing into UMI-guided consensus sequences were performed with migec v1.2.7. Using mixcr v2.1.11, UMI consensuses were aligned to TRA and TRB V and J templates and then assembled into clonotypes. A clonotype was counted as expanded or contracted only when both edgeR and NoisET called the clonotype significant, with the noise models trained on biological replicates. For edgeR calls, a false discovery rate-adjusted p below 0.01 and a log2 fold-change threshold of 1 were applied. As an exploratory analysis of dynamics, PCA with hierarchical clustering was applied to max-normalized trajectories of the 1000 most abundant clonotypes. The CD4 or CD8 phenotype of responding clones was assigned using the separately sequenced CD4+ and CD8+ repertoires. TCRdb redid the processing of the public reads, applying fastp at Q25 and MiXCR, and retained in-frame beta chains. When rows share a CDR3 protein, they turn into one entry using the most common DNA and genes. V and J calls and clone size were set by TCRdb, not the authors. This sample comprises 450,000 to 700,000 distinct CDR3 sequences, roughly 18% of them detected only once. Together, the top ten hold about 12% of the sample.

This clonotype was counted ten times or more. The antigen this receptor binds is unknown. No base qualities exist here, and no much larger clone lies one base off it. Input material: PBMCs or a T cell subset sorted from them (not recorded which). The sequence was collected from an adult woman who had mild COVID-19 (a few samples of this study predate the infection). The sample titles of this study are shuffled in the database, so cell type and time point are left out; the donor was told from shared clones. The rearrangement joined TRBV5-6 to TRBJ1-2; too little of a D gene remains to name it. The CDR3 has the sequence CASSLGGFGGYTF. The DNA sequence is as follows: TGTGCCAGCAGCTTGGGAGGATTCGGTGGCTACACCTTC.